These T cell receptor beta chains were read from a single sample in a study of graft-versus-host responses after intestinal transplantation. This table comes from immunoSEQ multiplex PCR, and its TCRdb copy is limited to in-frame clones, with some not included. Of about 7,000 clones in the sample, 25% to 40% were seen once. The starting material was alloreactive CD8+ T cells from a mixed lymphocyte reaction culture, obtained before transplantation. The receptors shown here come from a human patient who was an organ donor for intestinal transplantation. CDR3s include the opening cysteine and the closing phenylalanine or tryptophan. A D gene is named only where the DNA matches it firmly. Some rows have no size entry. The others give once, few or many, or a class for an expanded clone.

TRBJ2-7 few TRBV6-5 . CASSYAPSSYEQYF TGTGCCAGCAGTTACGCGCCGAGCTCCTACGAGCAGTACTTC
TRBJ2-2 . TRBV4-2 . CASSQAPKLGGRGTGELFF TGTGCCAGCAGCCAAGCGCCGAAACTCGGGGGCCGGGGTACCGGGGAGCTGTTTTTT
TRBJ2-7 few TRBV27 TRBD1 CASSWTQGHEQYF TGTGCCAGCAGCTGGACACAGGGGCACGAGCAGTACTTC
TRBJ1-2 . TRBV18 TRBD1 CASSPPGQGRVCYGYTF TGTGCCAGCTCACCTCCGGGACAGGGGCGGGTCTGTTATGGCTACACCTTC
TRBJ2-7 . TRBV18 . CASSPPRSYEQYF TGTGCCAGCTCACCTCCCAGGTCGTACGAGCAGTACTTC
TRBJ1-2 few TRBV9 . CASSQSGFLNHYGYTF TGTGCCAGCAGCCAATCAGGGTTTCTCAACCACTATGGCTACACCTTC
TRBJ1-2 few TRBV6-1 . CASSETGPNYGYTF TGTGCCAGCAGTGAGACGGGACCTAACTATGGCTACACCTTC
TRBJ2-7 medium-sized TRBV19 . CASSPGVGYEQYF TGTGCCAGTAGCCCGGGGGTGGGCTACGAGCAGTACTTC
TRBJ1-6 . TRBV4-1 TRBD1 CASSQGRAGTDGLPLHF TGCGCCAGCAGCCAGGGGAGGGCAGGGACAGACGGGTTACCCCTCCACTTT
TRBJ2-3 . TRBV27 . CASSRGLWGTDTQYF TGTGCCAGCAGTCGGGGGCTTTGGGGCACAGATACGCAGTATTTT
TRBJ1-5 once TRBV5-3 . CARSPPYRRANQPQHF TGTGCCAGAAGCCCTCCCTATCGTAGGGCTAATCAGCCCCAGCATTTT
TRBJ1-1 . TRBV7-3 . CASSLTGGHPTEAFF TGTGCCAGCAGCTTAACTGGTGGTCACCCCACTGAAGCTTTCTTT
TRBJ2-7 . TRBV4-2 . CASSQDWFMQGVYEQYF TGTGCCAGCAGCCAAGATTGGTTCATGCAAGGAGTCTACGAGCAGTACTTC
TRBJ1-5 few TRBV14 TRBD1 CAREGQGSFVGQPQHF TGTGCCAGAGAGGGACAGGGGAGTTTTGTTGGTCAGCCCCAGCATTTT
TRBJ1-5 few TRBV5-1 . CASSPWAGSNQPQHF TGTGCCAGCAGCCCTTGGGCGGGTAGCAATCAGCCCCAGCATTTT
TRBJ1-6 . TRBV7-2 . CASSLARRYNSPLHF TGTGCCAGCAGCTTGGCCAGGCGCTATAATTCACCCCTCCACTTT
TRBJ1-1 . TRBV5-4 . CASSQSPGTLNTEAFF TGCGCCAGCAGCCAATCACCCGGGACATTGAACACTGAAGCTTTCTTT
TRBJ1-3 . TRBV6-1 . CASRKGGNTIYF TGTGCCAGCAGAAAGGGGGGAAACACCATATATTTT
TRBJ2-3 few TRBV6-4 TRBD2 CASSSPSGAYTDTQYF TGTGCCAGCAGCTCCCCTAGCGGGGCTTACACAGATACGCAGTATTTT
TRBJ2-7 . TRBV18 TRBD1 CASSPRQGGEQYF TGTGCCAGCTCACCACGACAGGGCGGCGAGCAGTACTTC
TRBJ1-1 large TRBV9 . CASSHLPNTEAFF TGTGCCAGCAGCCACCTCCCGAACACTGAAGCTTTCTTT
TRBJ2-4 . TRBV15 . CATSRTYPVVAKNIQYF TGTGCCACCAGCAGAACCTACCCGGTGGTAGCCAAAAACATTCAGTACTTC
TRBJ2-7 . TRBV7-3 . CASSSYPYEQYF TGTGCCAGCAGCTCGTACCCCTACGAGCAGTACTTC
TRBJ2-1 . TRBV13 . CASSGEIEQFF TGTGCCAGCAGCGGGGAGATTGAGCAGTTCTTC